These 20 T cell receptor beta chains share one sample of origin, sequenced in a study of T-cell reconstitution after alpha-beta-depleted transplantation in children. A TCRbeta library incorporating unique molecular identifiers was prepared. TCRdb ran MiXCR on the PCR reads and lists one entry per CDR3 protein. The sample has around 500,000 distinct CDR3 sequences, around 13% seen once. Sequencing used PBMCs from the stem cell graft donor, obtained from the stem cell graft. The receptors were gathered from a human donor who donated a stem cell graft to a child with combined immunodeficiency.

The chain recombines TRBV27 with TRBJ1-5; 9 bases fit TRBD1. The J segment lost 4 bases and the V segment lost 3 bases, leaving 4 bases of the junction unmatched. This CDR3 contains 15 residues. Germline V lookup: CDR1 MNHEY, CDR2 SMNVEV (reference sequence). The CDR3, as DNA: TGTGCCAGCAGTTTCATACAGGGGGCTAATCAGCCCCAGCATTTT. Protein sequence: CASSFIQGANQPQHF.

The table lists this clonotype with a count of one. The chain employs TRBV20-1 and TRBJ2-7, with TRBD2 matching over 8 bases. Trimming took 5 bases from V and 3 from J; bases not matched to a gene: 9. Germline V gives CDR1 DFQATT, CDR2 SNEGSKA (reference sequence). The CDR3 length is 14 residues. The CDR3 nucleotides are TGCAGTGCTGTCCCCCGGGGGGGCCTCTACGAGCAGTACTTC. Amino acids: CSAVPRGGLYEQYF.

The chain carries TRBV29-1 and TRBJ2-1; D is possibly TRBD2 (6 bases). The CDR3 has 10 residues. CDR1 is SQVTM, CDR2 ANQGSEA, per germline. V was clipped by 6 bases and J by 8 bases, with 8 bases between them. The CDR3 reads CSVGTYEQFF. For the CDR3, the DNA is TGCAGCGTCGGGACTTATGAGCAGTTCTTC.

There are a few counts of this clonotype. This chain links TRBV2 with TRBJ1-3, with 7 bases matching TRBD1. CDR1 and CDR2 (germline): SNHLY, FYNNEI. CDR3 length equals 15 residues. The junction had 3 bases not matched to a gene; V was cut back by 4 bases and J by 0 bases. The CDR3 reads CASSAGQPSGNTIYF. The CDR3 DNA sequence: TGTGCCAGCAGTGCGGGACAGCCCTCTGGAAACACCATATATTTT.

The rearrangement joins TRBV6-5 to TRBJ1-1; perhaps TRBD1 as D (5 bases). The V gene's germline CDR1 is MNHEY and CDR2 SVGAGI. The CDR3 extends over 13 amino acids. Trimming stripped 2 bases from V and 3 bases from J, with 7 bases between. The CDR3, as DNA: TGTGCCAGCAGTTACGAACAGGACACTGAAGCTTTCTTT. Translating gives CASSYEQDTEAFF.

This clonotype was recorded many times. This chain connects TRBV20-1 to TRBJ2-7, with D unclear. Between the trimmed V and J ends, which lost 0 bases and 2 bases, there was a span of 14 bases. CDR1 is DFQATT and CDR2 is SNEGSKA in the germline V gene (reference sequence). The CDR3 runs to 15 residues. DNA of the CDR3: TGCAGTGCTAGAGATTCCCGGATGGCCCCCTACGAGCAGTACTTC. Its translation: CSARDSRMAPYEQYF.

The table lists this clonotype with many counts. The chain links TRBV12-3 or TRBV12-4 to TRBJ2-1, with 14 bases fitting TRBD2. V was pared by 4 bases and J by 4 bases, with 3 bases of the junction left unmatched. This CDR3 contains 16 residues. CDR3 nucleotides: TGTGCCAGCAGTTCGACTAGCGGGGGGGTTTACAATGAGCAGTTCTTC. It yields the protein CASSSTSGGVYNEQFF.

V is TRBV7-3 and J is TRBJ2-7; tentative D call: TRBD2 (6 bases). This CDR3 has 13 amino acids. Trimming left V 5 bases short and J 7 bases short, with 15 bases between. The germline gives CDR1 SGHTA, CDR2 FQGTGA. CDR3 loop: CASSSSGLVEQYF. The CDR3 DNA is TGTGCCAGCAGCAGCTCGGGACTTGTGGAGCAGTACTTC.

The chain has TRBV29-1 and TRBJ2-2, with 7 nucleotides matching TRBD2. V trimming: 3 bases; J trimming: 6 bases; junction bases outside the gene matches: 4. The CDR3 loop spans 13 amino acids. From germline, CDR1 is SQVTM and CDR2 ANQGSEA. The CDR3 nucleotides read TGCAGCGTTGAGGCGACTAGCTCCGGGGAGCTGTTTTTT. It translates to CSVEATSSGELFF.

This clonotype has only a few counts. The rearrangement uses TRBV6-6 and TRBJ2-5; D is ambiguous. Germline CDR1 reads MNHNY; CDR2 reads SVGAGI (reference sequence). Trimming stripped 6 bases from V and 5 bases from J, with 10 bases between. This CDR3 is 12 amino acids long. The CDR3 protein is CASSTALETQYF. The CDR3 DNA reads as TGTGCCAGCAGCACCGCCTTGGAGACCCAGTACTTC.

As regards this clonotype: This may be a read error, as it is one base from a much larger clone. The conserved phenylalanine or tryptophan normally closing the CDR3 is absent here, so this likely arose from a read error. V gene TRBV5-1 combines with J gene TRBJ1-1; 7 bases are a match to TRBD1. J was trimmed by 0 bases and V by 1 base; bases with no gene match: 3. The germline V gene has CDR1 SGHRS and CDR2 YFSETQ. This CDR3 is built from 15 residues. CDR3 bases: TGCGCCAGCAGCTTGCAGGGGGGACTGAACACTGAAGCTTTCTAT. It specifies CASSLQGGLNTEAFY.

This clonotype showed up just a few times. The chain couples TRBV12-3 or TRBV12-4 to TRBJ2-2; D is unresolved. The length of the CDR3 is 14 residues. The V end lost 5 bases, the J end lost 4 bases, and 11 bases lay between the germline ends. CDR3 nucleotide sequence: TGTGCCAGCAGTCCTACCCGAAGCACCGGGGAGCTGTTTTTT. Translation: CASSPTRSTGELFF.

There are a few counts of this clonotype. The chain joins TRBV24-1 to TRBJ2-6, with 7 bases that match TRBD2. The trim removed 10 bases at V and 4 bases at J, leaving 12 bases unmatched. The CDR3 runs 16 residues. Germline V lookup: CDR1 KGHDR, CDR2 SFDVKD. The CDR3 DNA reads TGTGCCACGGCGGGCGGGGGTGGCTCCGGGGCCAACGTCCTGACTTTC. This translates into CATAGGGGSGANVLTF.

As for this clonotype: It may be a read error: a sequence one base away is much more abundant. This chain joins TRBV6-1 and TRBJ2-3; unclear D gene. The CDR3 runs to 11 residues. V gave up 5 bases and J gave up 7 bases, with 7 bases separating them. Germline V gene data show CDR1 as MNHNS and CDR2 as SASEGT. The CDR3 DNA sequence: TGTGCCAGCAGTTTCAGGAATACGCAGTATTTT. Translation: CASSFRNTQYF.

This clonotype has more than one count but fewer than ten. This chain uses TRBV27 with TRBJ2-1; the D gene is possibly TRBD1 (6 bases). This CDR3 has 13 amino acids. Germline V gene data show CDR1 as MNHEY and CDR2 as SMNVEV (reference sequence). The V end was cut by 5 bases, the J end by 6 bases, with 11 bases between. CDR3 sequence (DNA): TGTGCCAGCAGTATAGAGACAGGCAATGAGCAGTTCTTC. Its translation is CASSIETGNEQFF.

CDR3 DNA: TGTGCCAGCAGTTTAGACGAGGCGGGGGGTTCCTACGAGCAGTACTTC. It specifies CASSLDEAGGSYEQYF. The rearrangement joins TRBV12-3 or TRBV12-4 to TRBJ2-7; 8 bases fit TRBD2. V shed 1 base and J 1 base; nucleotides not matched to a gene: 6. The CDR3 is made up of 16 amino acids.

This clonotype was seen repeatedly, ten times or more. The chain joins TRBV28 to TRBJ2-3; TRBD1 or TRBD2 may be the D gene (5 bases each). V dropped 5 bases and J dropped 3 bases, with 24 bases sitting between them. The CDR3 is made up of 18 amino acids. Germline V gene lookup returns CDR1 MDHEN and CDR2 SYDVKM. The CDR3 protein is CASSPVHSGRATTDTQYF. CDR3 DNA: TGTGCCAGCAGTCCGGTCCATTCAGGGCGGGCCACGACAGATACGCAGTATTTT. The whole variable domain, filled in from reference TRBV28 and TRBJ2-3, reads DVKVTQSSRYLVKRTGEKVFLECVQDMDHENMFWYRQDPGLGLRLIYFSYDVKMKEKGDIPEGYSVSREKKERFSLILESASTNQTSMYLCASSPVHSGRATTDTQYFGPGTRLTVL.

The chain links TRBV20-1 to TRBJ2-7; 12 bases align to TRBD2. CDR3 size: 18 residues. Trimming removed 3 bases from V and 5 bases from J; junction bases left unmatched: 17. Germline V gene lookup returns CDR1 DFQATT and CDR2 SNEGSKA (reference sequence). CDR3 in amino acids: CSARYLAGGPPFRDEQYF. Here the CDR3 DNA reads TGCAGTGCTAGGTACCTAGCGGGAGGGCCGCCTTTTCGGGACGAGCAGTACTTC.

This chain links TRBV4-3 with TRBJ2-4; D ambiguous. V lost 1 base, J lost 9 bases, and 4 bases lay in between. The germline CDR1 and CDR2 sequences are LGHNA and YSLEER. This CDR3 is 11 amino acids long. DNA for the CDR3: TGCGCCAGCAGCCAAGCAGGCATTCAGTACTTC. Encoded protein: CASSQAGIQYF.

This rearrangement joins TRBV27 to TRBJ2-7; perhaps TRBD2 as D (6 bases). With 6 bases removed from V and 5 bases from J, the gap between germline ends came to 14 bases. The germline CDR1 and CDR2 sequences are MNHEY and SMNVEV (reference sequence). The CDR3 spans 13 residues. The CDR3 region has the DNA TGTGCCAGCAGAGGTGGCGGGATCCACGAGCAGTACTTC. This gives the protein CASRGGGIHEQYF.